This T cell receptor beta chain was obtained from a study of blood T cell repertoires in COVID-19. Repertoires were generated with immunoSEQ multiplex PCR, while TCRdb's copy carries only in-frame clones and drops some. The table shows about 260,000 clones, with roughly 82% occurring only once. CDR1 is LNHDA and CDR2 is SQIVND in the germline V gene (reference sequence). The CDR3 runs 15 residues. Trimming removed 5 bases from V and 1 base from J; junction bases left unmatched: 5. This TCR came from a woman aged 50 to 60 who had recovered from COVID-19. The chain combines TRBV19 with TRBJ1-1; 9 bases line up with TRBD1. The sample was PBMCs or T cells enriched from blood (not recorded which). This chain's CDR3 is CASSSPTGGNTEAFF. The CDR3 DNA follows: TGTGCCAGTAGTTCCCCGACAGGGGGGAACACTGAAGCTTTCTTT.